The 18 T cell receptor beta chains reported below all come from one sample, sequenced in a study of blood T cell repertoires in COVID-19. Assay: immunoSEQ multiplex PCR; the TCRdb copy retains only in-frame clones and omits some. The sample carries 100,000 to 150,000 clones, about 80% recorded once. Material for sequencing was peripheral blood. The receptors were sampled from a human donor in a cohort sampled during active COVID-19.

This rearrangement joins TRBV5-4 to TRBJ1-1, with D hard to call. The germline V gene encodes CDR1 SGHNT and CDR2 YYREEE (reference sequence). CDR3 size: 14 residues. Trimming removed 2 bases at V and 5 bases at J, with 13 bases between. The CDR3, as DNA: TGTGCCAGCAGCTTTGGGCAGGAAAGAACTGAAGCTTTCTTT. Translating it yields CASSFGQERTEAFF.

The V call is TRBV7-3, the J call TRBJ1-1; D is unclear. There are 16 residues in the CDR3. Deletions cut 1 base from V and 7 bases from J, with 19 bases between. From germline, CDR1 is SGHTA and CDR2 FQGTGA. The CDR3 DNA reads TGTGCCAGCAGCTTAATAGCATTGGGTGGAGTTGGTGAAGCTTTCTTT. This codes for CASSLIALGGVGEAFF.

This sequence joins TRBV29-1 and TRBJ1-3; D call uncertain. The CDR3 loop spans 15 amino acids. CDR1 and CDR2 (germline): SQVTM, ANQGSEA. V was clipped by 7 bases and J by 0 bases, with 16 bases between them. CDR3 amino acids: CSGSGGVSSGNTIYF. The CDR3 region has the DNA TGCAGCGGGAGCGGCGGGGTGAGCTCTGGAAACACCATATATTTT.

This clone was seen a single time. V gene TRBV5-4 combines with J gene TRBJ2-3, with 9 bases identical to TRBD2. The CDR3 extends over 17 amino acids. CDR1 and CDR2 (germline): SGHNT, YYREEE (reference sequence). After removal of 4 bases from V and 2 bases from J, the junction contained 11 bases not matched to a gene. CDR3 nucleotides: TGTGCCAGCAGCCCCACCAACCGACTAGCGGCCACAGATACGCAGTATTTT. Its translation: CASSPTNRLAATDTQYF.

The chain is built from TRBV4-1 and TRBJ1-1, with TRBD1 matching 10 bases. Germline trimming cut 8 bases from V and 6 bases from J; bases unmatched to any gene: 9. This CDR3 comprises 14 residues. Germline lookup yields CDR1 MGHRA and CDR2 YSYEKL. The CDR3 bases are TGCGCCAGCGGATCGGGACAGGGGTATTCTGAAGCTTTCTTT. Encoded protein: CASGSGQGYSEAFF.

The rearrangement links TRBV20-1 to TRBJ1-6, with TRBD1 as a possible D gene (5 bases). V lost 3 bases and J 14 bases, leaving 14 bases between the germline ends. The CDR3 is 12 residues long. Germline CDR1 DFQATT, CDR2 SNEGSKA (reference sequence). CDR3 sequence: CSASSRARSLHF. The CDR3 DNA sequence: TGCAGTGCTAGTAGCAGGGCTCGGTCCCTCCACTTT.

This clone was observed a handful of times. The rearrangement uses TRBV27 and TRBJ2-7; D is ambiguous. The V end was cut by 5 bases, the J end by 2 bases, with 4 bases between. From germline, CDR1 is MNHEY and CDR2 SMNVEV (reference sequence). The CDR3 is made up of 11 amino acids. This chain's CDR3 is CASSPAYEQYF. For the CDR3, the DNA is TGTGCCAGCAGTCCCGCCTACGAGCAGTACTTC.

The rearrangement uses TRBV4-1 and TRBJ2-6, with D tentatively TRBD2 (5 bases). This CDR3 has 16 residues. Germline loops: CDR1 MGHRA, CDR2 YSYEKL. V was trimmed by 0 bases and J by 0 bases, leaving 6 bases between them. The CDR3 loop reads CASSQDGVSGANVLTF. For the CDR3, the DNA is TGCGCCAGCAGCCAAGACGGGGTCTCTGGGGCCAACGTCCTGACTTTC.

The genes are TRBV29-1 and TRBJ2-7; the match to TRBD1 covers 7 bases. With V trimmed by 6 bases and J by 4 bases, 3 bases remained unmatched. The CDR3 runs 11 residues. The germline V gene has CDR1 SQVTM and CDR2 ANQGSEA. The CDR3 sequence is CSVWDRYEQYF. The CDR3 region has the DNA TGCAGCGTCTGGGACAGATACGAGCAGTACTTC.

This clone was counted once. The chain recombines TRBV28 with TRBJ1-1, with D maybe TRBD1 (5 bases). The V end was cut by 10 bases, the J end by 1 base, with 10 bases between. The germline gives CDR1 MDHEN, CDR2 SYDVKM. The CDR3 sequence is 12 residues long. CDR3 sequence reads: CATGGENTEAFF. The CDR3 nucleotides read TGTGCCACCGGGGGGGAGAACACTGAAGCTTTCTTT.

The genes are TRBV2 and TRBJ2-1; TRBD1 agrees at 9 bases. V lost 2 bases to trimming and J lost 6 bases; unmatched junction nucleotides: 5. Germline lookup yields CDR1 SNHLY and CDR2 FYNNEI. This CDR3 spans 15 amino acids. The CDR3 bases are TGTGCCAGCAGTGAATCAGGACAGGGGAGCAATGAGCAGTTCTTC. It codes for CASSESGQGSNEQFF.

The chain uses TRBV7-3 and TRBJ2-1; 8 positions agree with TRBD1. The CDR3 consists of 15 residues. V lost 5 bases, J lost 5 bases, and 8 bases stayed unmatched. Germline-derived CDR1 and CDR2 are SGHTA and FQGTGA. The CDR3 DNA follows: TGTGCCAGCAGCCCCGGACAGGGATTCCACAATGAGCAGTTCTTC. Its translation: CASSPGQGFHNEQFF.

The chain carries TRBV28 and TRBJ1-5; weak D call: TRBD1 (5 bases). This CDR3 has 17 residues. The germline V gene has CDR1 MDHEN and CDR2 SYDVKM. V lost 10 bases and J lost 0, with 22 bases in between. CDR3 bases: TGTGCCACCCTCCCCCGGTGGGGGGGTATTAGCAATCAGCCCCAGCATTTT. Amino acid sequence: CATLPRWGGISNQPQHF.

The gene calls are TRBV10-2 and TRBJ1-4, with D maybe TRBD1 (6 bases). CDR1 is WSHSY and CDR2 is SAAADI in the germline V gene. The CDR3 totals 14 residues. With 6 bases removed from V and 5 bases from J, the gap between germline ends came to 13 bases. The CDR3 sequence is CASRGARGNEKLFF. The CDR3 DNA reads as TGCGCCAGCAGGGGGGCAAGGGGGAATGAAAAACTGTTTTTT.

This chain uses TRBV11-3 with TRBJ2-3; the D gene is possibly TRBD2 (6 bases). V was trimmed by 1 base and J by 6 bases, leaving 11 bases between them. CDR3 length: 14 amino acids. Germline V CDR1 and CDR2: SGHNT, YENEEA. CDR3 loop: CASSLAGATDTQYF. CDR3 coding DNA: TGTGCCAGCAGCTTAGCGGGAGCAACCGATACGCAGTATTTT.

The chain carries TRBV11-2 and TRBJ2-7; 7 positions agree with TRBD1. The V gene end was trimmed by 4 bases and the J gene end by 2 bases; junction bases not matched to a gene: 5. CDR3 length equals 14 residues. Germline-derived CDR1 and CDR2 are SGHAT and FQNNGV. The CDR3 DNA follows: TGTGCCAGCAGCTCCCACAGGGGAACCTACGAGCAGTACTTC. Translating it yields CASSSHRGTYEQYF.

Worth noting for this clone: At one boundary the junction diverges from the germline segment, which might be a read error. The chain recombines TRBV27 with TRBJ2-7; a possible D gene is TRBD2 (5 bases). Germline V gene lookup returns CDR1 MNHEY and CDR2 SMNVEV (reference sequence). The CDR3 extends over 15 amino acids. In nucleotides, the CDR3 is TGTGCCAGCAGTTTGGAGGCGAGTAGGTCCTTCGAGCAGTACTTC. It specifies CASSLEASRSFEQYF.

The CDR3 coding sequence is TGTGCCAGTAGTATAGAGCCTGCCAGAGAAAGGGACAGGGGGGTTGCGGCTGAAGCTTTCTTT. It is translated as CASSIEPARERDRGVAAEAFF. The chain joins TRBV19 to TRBJ1-1, with 11 bases fitting TRBD1. The CDR3 runs to 21 residues. V shed 0 bases and J 6 bases; nucleotides not matched to a gene: 21. Germline V CDR1 and CDR2: LNHDA, SQIVND (reference sequence).